The source of this TCR beta chain is a study of blood T cells in healthy people across ages. The study, taken as a whole, reports: Across the age range, TCR beta diversity per million T cells fell in a roughly linear way.

Around 10 milliliters of peripheral blood were drawn from each donor. Each sample provided at least 5 micrograms of extracted total RNA. About this clonotype: Its antigen is not known.

The CDR3 consists of 13 residues. Trimming removed 1 base from V and 8 bases from J; junction bases left unmatched: 4. From germline, CDR1 is DFQATT and CDR2 SNEGSKA (reference sequence). For the second PCR, which ran for about 7 to 11 cycles, a sample-barcoded 5' primer and a J-beta primer mix were used. Each CDR3 protein gets one entry after TCRdb re-called the 5' RACE reads with MiXCR. The sample carries about 640,000 distinct CDR3 sequences, around three fifths recorded once. The clonotype was recovered from a man aged 60 to 75 in good health. Sequencing used blood. This chain links TRBV20-1 with TRBJ1-2, with TRBD1 matching 10 bases. CDR3 DNA sequence: TGCAGTGCTAGAGCCGGGACAGGGGTCGGCTACACCTTC. It codes for CSARAGTGVGYTF.